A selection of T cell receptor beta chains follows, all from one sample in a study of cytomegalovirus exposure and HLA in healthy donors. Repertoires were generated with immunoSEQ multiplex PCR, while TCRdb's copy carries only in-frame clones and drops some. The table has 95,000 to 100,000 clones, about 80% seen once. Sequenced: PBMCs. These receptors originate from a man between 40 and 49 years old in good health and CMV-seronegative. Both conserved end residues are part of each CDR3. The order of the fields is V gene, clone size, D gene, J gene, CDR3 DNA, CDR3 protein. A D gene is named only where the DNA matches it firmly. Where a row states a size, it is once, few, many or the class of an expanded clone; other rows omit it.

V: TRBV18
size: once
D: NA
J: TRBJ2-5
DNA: TGTGCCAGCTCACCTCCTATGTACCAAGAGACCCAGTACTTC
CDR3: CASSPPMYQETQYF

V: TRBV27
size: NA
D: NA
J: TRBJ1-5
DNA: TGTGCCAGCAGCCGGGACATATGGCAACCCCAGCATTTT
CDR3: CASSRDIWQPQHF

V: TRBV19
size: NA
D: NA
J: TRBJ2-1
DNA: TGTGCCAGTAGTATTGACAGGTACAATGAGCAGTTCTTC
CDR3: CASSIDRYNEQFF

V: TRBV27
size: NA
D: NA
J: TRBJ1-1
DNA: TGTGCCAGCAGCTTCCGGGCGGGCTGGGGAACTGAAGCTTTCTTT
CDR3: CASSFRAGWGTEAFF

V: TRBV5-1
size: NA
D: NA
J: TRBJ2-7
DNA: TGCGCCAGCAGGTGGGGGGAGTCCTACGAGCAGTACTTC
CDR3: CASRWGESYEQYF

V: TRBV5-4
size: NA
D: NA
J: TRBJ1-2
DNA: TGTGCCAGCAGCCGACAGCTATCTAACTATGGCTACACCTTC
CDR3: CASSRQLSNYGYTF

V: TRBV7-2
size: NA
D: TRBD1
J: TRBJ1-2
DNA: TGTGCCAGCAGCTCACAGGGGGCGGTAGGCTACACCTTC
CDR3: CASSSQGAVGYTF

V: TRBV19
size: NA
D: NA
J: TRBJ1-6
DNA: TGTGCCAGTAGTGTGACAATGTCAAGTAATTCACCCCTCCACTTT
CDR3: CASSVTMSSNSPLHF

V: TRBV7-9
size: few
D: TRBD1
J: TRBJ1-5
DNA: TGTGCCAGCAGCCCGCCGGGACAGGGAAGTCAGCCCCAGCATTTT
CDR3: CASSPPGQGSQPQHF

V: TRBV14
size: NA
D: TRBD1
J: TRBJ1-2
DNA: TGTGCCAGCAGCCAGAACTTTTTCCGGGACAGGGGTGGCTATGGCTACACCTTC
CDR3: CASSQNFFRDRGGYGYTF

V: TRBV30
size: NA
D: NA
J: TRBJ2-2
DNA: TGTGCCTGCACAACATCCGGGGAGCTGTTTTTT
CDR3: CACTTSGELFF

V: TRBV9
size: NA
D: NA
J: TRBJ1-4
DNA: TGTGCCAGCAGCGTAGAAGGCAGCGCTAATGAAAAACTGTTTTTT
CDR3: CASSVEGSANEKLFF

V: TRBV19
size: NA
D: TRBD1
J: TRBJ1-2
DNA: TGTGCCAGTAGTAGGGGGGACAGGGACGGCTACACCTTC
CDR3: CASSRGDRDGYTF

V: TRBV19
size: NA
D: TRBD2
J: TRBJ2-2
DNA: TGTGCCAGTAGTATTACTAGCGGGTCGAACACCGGGGAGCTGTTTTTT
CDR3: CASSITSGSNTGELFF

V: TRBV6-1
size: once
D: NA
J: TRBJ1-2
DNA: TGTGCCAGCAGGATAACACAGTTGAGCTATGGCTACACCTTC
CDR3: CASRITQLSYGYTF

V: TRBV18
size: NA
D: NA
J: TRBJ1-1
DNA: TGTGCCAGCTCACAACAGACAATGAACACTGAAGCTTTCTTT
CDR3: CASSQQTMNTEAFF

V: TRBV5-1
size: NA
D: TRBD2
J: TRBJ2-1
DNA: TGCGCCAGCAGCCGGAGCGGGGCAGGGTCGGTCGAAAATGAGCAGTTCTTC
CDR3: CASSRSGAGSVENEQFF

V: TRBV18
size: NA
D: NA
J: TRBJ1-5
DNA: TGTGCCAGCTCACCACAGAGGGTCGGAAGCAATCAGCCCCAGCATTTT
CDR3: CASSPQRVGSNQPQHF

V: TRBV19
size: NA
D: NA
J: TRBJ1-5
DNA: TGTGCCAGTAGCCCTAATCAGGGTTGGCGCAATCAGCCCCAGCATTTT
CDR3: CASSPNQGWRNQPQHF

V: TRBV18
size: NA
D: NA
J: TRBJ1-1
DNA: TGTGCCAGCTCTGGTTCAGGGAAAGTGAACACTGAAGCTTTCTTT
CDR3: CASSGSGKVNTEAFF

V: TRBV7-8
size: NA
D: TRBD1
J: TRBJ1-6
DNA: TGTGCCAGCAGCTTAAACGGACAGGGAAACTCACCCCTCCACTTT
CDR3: CASSLNGQGNSPLHF

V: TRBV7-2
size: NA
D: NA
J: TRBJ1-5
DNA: TGTGCCAGCAGCTCCAACAATCAGCCCCAGCATTTT
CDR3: CASSSNNQPQHF

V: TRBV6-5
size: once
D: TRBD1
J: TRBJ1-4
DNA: TGTGCCAGCAGCCGGACAGGGTCGCATGAAAAACTGTTTTTT
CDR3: CASSRTGSHEKLFF

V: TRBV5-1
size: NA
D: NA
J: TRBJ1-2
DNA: TGCGCCAGCAGCTTGTCAGGGTCACGCATGAGTGGCTACACCTTC
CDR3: CASSLSGSRMSGYTF

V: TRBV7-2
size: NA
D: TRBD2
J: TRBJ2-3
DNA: TGTGCCAGCAGCTTAGGGTTCCTAGCGGGGGGGCCGATGGATACGCAGTATTTT
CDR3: CASSLGFLAGGPMDTQYF

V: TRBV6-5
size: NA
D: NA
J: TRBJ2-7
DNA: TGTGCCAGCAGTGAAGGGAGTGACGGGGACGAGCAGTACTTC
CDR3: CASSEGSDGDEQYF

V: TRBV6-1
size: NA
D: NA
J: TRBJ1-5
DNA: TGTGCCAGCATAGCGGGCAATCAGCCCCAGCATTTT
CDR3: CASIAGNQPQHF

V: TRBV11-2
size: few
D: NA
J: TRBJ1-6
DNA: TGTGCCAGCAGCTTAGAACCGAGCTCCTATAATTCACCCCTCCACTTT
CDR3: CASSLEPSSYNSPLHF